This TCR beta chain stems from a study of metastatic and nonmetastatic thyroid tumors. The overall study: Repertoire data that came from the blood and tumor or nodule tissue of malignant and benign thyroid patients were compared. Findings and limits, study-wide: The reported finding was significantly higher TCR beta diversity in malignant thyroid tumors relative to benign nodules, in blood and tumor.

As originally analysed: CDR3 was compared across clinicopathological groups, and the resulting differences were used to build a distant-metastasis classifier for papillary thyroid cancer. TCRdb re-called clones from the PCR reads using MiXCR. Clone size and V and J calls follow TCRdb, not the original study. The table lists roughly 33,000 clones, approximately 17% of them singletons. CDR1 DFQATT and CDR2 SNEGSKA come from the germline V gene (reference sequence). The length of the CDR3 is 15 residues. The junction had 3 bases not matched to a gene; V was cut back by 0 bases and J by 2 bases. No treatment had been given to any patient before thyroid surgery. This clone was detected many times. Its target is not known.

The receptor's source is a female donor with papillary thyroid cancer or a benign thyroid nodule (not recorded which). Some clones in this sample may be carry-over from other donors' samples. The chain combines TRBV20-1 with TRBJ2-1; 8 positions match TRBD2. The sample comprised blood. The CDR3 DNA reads TGCAGTGCTAGAGATAGGCGGGAGGCCTACAATGAGCAGTTCTTC. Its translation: CSARDRREAYNEQFF.